A single sample is the source of the 26 T cell receptor beta chains below, sequenced in a study of T-cell memory formation after mild COVID-19. Via MiXCR, TCRdb re-called the 5' RACE reads, giving one row per CDR3 protein. The table has about 340,000 distinct CDR3 sequences, 10% to 15% seen once. Specimen: PBMCs or a T cell subset sorted from them (not recorded which). Receptors were obtained from a man in his late teens or twenties who had mild COVID-19 (a few samples of this study predate the infection). Cell type and time point are not known.

V is TRBV28 and J is TRBJ1-2, with a weak D call TRBD1 (5 bases). The V end was cut by 6 bases, the J end by 4 bases, with 12 bases between. The germline V gene has CDR1 MDHEN and CDR2 SYDVKM. The CDR3 contains 13 residues. The chain's CDR3 is CASRAGRVYGYTF. DNA of the CDR3: TGTGCCAGCAGGGCCGGCAGGGTCTATGGCTACACCTTC.

This clonotype was observed a handful of times. V gene TRBV30 combines with J gene TRBJ1-5; D call uncertain. The CDR3 extends over 12 amino acids. V was trimmed by 2 bases and J by 9 bases, leaving 11 bases between them. Per germline, CDR1 GTSNPN and CDR2 SVGIG (reference sequence). The CDR3 spells CAWSPDFGPQHF. Here the CDR3 DNA reads TGTGCCTGGAGTCCGGATTTCGGGCCCCAGCATTTT. The full variable domain, completed using reference TRBV30 and TRBJ1-5, is SQTIHQWPATLVQPVGSPLSLECTVEGTSNPNLYWYRQAAGRGLQLLFYSVGIGQISSEVPQNLSASRPQDRQFILSSKKLLLSDSGFYLCAWSPDFGPQHFGDGTRLSIL.

This clonotype was seen only a few times. The CDR3: CSAEQTRGTEAFF. Written as DNA, the CDR3 is TGCAGTGCTGAACAGACTAGAGGCACTGAAGCTTTCTTT. V usage is TRBV20-1 and J usage is TRBJ1-1, with D hard to call. Trimming pared 5 bases from V and 4 bases from J, leaving 14 bases between. This CDR3 region has 13 residues. The germline V gene encodes CDR1 DFQATT and CDR2 SNEGSKA (reference sequence).

The gene calls are TRBV5-1 and TRBJ2-7; 9 bases are shared with TRBD1. Per germline, CDR1 SGHRS and CDR2 YFSETQ. The CDR3 totals 14 residues. The ends lost 4 bases at V and 4 bases at J; junction bases unmatched: 6. The CDR3 spells CASSRDRVLYEQYF. Written as DNA, the CDR3 is TGCGCCAGCAGCCGGGACAGGGTTTTATACGAGCAGTACTTC.

The chain links TRBV7-2 to TRBJ2-6, with TRBD2 as a possible D gene (5 bases). V lost 0 bases and J lost 0, with 12 bases in between. Germline-derived CDR1 and CDR2 are SGHTA and FQGNSA. The CDR3 is 18 amino acids. CDR3 in amino acids: CASSLASLGSSGANVLTF. The CDR3, as DNA: TGTGCCAGCAGCTTAGCGTCCCTTGGGAGCTCTGGGGCCAACGTCCTGACTTTC.

The V and J genes are TRBV7-9 and TRBJ2-1; 11 nucleotides agree with TRBD2. This CDR3 is 15 amino acids long. V was pared by 3 bases and J by 7 bases, with 5 bases of the junction left unmatched. The V gene's germline CDR1 is SEHNR and CDR2 FQNEAQ (reference sequence). The CDR3: CASSFSSSGGNEQFF. The CDR3 coding sequence is TGTGCCAGCAGCTTTTCGTCTAGCGGGGGGAATGAGCAGTTCTTC.

CDR3 DNA sequence: TGTGCCAGCAGCCGGTTGGGTAGGGAGTACTTC. It yields the protein CASSRLGREYF. This sequence joins TRBV7-9 and TRBJ2-4, with D uncertain. The CDR3 extends over 11 amino acids. Germline V lookup: CDR1 SEHNR, CDR2 FQNEAQ (reference sequence). V was cut by 5 bases and J by 14 bases, with 13 bases left in between.

The sample holds a few counts of this clonotype. CDR3 nucleotide sequence: TGTGCCAGTAGTATAGTGGACAGGGCGGGCAATGAGCAGTTCTTC. Translated, it gives CASSIVDRAGNEQFF. The rearrangement joins TRBV19 to TRBJ2-1; 8 bases match TRBD1. The germline gives CDR1 LNHDA, CDR2 SQIVND (reference sequence). V lost 1 base and J lost 6; bases outside the gene matches: 5. This CDR3 is 15 amino acids long.

V gene TRBV14 combines with J gene TRBJ1-1; D is possibly TRBD1 (6 bases). Germline V gives CDR1 SGHDN, CDR2 FVKESK. The CDR3 is 14 amino acids. The ends were cut back, 4 bases at V and 3 bases at J, with 12 bases in the middle. The CDR3 loop reads CASSPRGVDTEAFF. CDR3 sequence (DNA): TGTGCCAGCAGCCCGAGGGGGGTGGACACTGAAGCTTTCTTT.

The V and J genes are TRBV9 and TRBJ1-2; weak D call: TRBD1 (5 bases). The CDR3 sequence is 16 residues long. Germline V gives CDR1 SGDLS, CDR2 YYNGEE. V lost 1 base and J 7 bases, leaving 20 bases between the germline ends. CDR3 in amino acids: CASSVHPTGTGGGYTF. DNA for the CDR3: TGTGCCAGCAGCGTACATCCTACCGGGACGGGGGGTGGCTACACCTTC.

This clonotype was picked up a small number of times. The J gene is TRBJ2-6, the V gene TRBV7-9, with 8 positions matching TRBD1. This CDR3 is built from 16 residues. The germline gives CDR1 SEHNR, CDR2 FQNEAQ (reference sequence). With V trimmed by 6 bases and J by 2 bases, 6 bases remained unmatched. The CDR3 region is CASRQGGSPGANVLTF. CDR3 nucleotides: TGTGCCAGCAGACAGGGGGGCAGCCCTGGGGCCAACGTCCTGACTTTC.

The chain employs TRBV19 and TRBJ2-6; the match to TRBD2 covers 10 bases. J gave up 2 bases and V 10 bases, and 5 bases lay outside the gene matches. CDR3 length: 15 residues. Germline loops: CDR1 LNHDA, CDR2 SQIVND (reference sequence). The CDR3 region is CATAGGLAGANVLTF. In nucleotides, the CDR3 is TGTGCCACAGCGGGGGGGCTCGCTGGGGCCAACGTCCTGACTTTC.

The V call is TRBV30, the J call TRBJ2-7, with 8 bases identical to TRBD1. CDR1 and CDR2 from the germline V gene are GTSNPN and SVGIG (reference sequence). CDR3 length: 14 amino acids. The V and J ends lost 4 bases and 2 bases, in that order; junction bases with no gene match: 7. CDR3 DNA sequence: TGTGCCTGGACCCCCGACAGGGGAACCTACGAGCAGTACTTC. It encodes CAWTPDRGTYEQYF.

The gene calls are TRBV6-2 or TRBV6-3 and TRBJ1-1; TRBD1 aligns across 8 bases. With 6 bases clipped from V and 1 base from J, the junction kept 4 bases outside the gene matches. Germline-derived CDR1 and CDR2 are MNHEY and SVGEGT. This CDR3 has 14 amino acids. CDR3 DNA: TGTGCCAGCAGCAGGACAGGGCAGAACACTGAAGCTTTCTTT. Amino acid sequence: CASSRTGQNTEAFF.

This clonotype has more than one count but fewer than ten. The V and J genes are TRBV5-1 and TRBJ2-5; D tentatively fits TRBD1 or TRBD2 (5 bases each). V dropped 4 bases and J dropped 5 bases, with 15 bases sitting between them. CDR1 is SGHRS, CDR2 YFSETQ, per germline. The CDR3 extends over 14 amino acids. This CDR3 is CASSRGDPRETQYF. In nucleotides, the CDR3 is TGCGCCAGCAGCCGAGGGGACCCACGTGAGACCCAGTACTTC.

The chain is built from TRBV29-1 and TRBJ2-1; 9 positions agree with TRBD1. V lost 7 bases and J lost 5; bases outside the gene matches: 6. CDR3 length equals 13 residues. Germline V gives CDR1 SQVTM, CDR2 ANQGSEA. The CDR3 nucleotides are TGCAGCGGCCGGGACAGGGTAGACAATGAGCAGTTCTTC. Translated: CSGRDRVDNEQFF.

This clonotype occurred a few times. The chain couples TRBV6-1 to TRBJ2-7; the match to TRBD1 covers 10 bases. The germline V gene has CDR1 MNHNS and CDR2 SASEGT. This CDR3 comprises 15 residues. V gave up 4 bases and J gave up 2 bases; unmatched junction bases: 5. The CDR3 sequence is CASSVGTGDAYEQYV. DNA of the CDR3: TGTGCCAGCAGTGTTGGGACAGGGGATGCCTACGAGCAGTACGTC.

This clonotype was counted many times. This sequence joins TRBV4-2 and TRBJ1-2; 7 positions agree with TRBD1. Germline V gene data show CDR1 as LGHNA and CDR2 as YNFKEQ. The length of the CDR3 is 14 residues. The trim removed 4 bases at V and 2 bases at J, leaving 4 bases unmatched. CDR3 residues: CASSLTGKNYGYTF. The CDR3 DNA is TGTGCCAGCAGCCTGACAGGGAAAAACTATGGCTACACCTTC.

This clonotype has only a few counts. The chain is built from TRBV12-5 and TRBJ1-1, with a tentative D call TRBD1 (6 bases). The CDR3 has 15 amino acids. Germline CDR1 LGHNT, CDR2 FRNRAP. Trimming removed 6 bases from V and 2 bases from J, with 16 bases in between. This CDR3 reads CASGRDSQGNTEAFF. The CDR3, as DNA: TGTGCTAGTGGCCGTGATTCACAGGGAAACACTGAAGCTTTCTTT.

A word on this clonotype: Just one base apart from a much larger clone, this may be a read error. The V and J genes are TRBV6-2 or TRBV6-3 and TRBJ1-1; TRBD1 agrees at 8 bases. The germline CDR1 and CDR2 sequences are MNHEY and SVGEGT. The CDR3 length is 16 residues. V shed 5 bases, J shed 7 bases, and the junction held 15 bases outside the gene matches. This chain's CDR3 is CASSPRTGPSQSEAFF. For the CDR3, the DNA is TGTGCCAGCAGTCCCCGGACAGGGCCAAGTCAGAGTGAAGCTTTCTTT.

This clonotype was observed many times. This chain uses TRBV9 with TRBJ2-7; the D is unclear. Germline assignment: CDR1 SGDLS and CDR2 YYNGEE. V was shortened by 0 bases and J by 4 bases, with 20 bases between the two germline ends. This CDR3 has 17 residues. The CDR3 nucleotides read TGTGCCAGCAGCGTAGCACCTACCGGGCCGCTCGGATACGAGCAGTACTTC. Its translation is CASSVAPTGPLGYEQYF.

This clonotype was observed a few times. This sequence may be a read error, since a much larger clone differs from it by one base. This sequence joins TRBV5-1 and TRBJ2-3; perhaps TRBD2 as D (6 bases). With 0 bases removed from V and 2 bases from J, the gap between germline ends came to 7 bases. Looked up from germline, CDR1 is SGHRS and CDR2 is YFSETQ. The CDR3 runs 14 residues. The CDR3 DNA reads TGCGCCAGCAGCTTGGGGACTACCACAGATACGCAGTATTTT. Protein product: CASSLGTTTDTQYF.

V is TRBV5-1 and J is TRBJ2-2, with TRBD1 matching 7 bases. After removal of 1 base from V and 8 bases from J, the junction contained 11 bases not matched to a gene. The CDR3 runs 16 residues. Per the germline V gene, CDR1 is SGHRS and CDR2 is YFSETQ. Here the CDR3 DNA reads TGCGCCAGCAGCTTGTGGGGACAGCCTTCGGCGGGGGAGCTGTTTTTT. This gives the protein CASSLWGQPSAGELFF. Variable domain in full (rest from reference TRBV5-1 and TRBJ2-2): KAGVTQTPRYLIKTRGQQVTLSCSPISGHRSVSWYQQTPGQGLQFLFEYFSETQRNKGNFPGRFSGRQFSNSRSEMNVSTLELGDSALYLCASSLWGQPSAGELFFGEGSRLTVL.

CDR3 protein: CASRDRDSYEQYF. The CDR3 region has the DNA TGTGCCAGCAGGGACAGGGACTCCTACGAGCAGTACTTC. The rearrangement joins TRBV25-1 to TRBJ2-7, with 8 bases fitting TRBD1. The trim removed 6 bases at V and 0 bases at J, leaving 1 base unmatched. This CDR3 comprises 13 residues. Germline V CDR1 and CDR2: MGHDK, SYGVNS.

The genes are TRBV28 and TRBJ2-2; no clear D. V was pared by 9 bases and J by 3 bases, with 8 bases between. This CDR3 has 12 residues. CDR1 is MDHEN, CDR2 SYDVKM, per germline. The CDR3 spells CARSAYTGELFF. The DNA for the CDR3 is TGTGCCAGAAGTGCCTACACCGGGGAGCTGTTTTTT.

This chain links TRBV5-1 with TRBJ2-5; a possible D gene is TRBD2 (6 bases). The CDR3 has 15 residues. V was trimmed by 0 bases and J by 7 bases, leaving 16 bases between them. The germline V gene has CDR1 SGHRS and CDR2 YFSETQ. The CDR3 is CASSLVPGLLGTQYF. The DNA for the CDR3 is TGCGCCAGCAGCTTGGTTCCCGGACTACTGGGGACCCAGTACTTC.